This T cell receptor beta chain emerged from a study of immune cell composition in non-small cell lung cancer. Clones were sequenced by immunoSEQ multiplex PCR, and TCRdb holds only the in-frame ones, with some missing. The sample holds about 5,600 clones, around 80% seen once. Trimming left V 4 bases short and J 1 base short, with 8 bases between. CDR3 length: 14 residues. CDR1 is PRHDT, CDR2 FYEKMQ, per germline (reference sequence). To note about this clone: The antigen remains undetermined.

Study outcomes and limitations: Top 10 clone scores and clonality were higher in squamous than adenocarcinoma.

Sequencing used lung tumor tissue. This clonotype originated in a human donor with non-small cell lung cancer. V usage is TRBV13 and J usage is TRBJ1-3; tentative D call: TRBD1 (5 bases). The CDR3 region has the DNA TGTGCCAGCAGCTCCAGGGCTTCTGGAAACACCATATATTTT. This gives the protein CASSSRASGNTIYF.